The clone carrying this T cell receptor (beta chain) has a count of ten or more. The antigen is undetermined. The source of the sample is a study of T cells after yellow fever vaccination. The CDR3 consists of 15 residues. Per germline, CDR1 DFQATT and CDR2 SNEGSKA (reference sequence). Trimming at V came to 0 bases and at J to 4 bases, leaving 6 bases not matched to a gene. TCRdb passed the 5' RACE reads through MiXCR, listing each CDR3 protein once. The sample carries some 400,000 distinct CDR3 sequences, over 15% recorded once. Broader study findings: Post-booster repertoires again held most primary-vaccination clones (about 95% CD4, about 88% CD8).

The receptor comes from a man between 18 and 35 years old who received the YFV17D yellow fever vaccine. The starting material was PBMCs, obtained before the yellow fever booster vaccination. The gene calls are TRBV20-1 and TRBJ2-5, with 9 positions matching TRBD2. In nucleotides, the CDR3 is TGCAGTGCTAGAGATCCAAATAGCGGGGGAGAGACCCAGTACTTC. Translated, it gives CSARDPNSGGETQYF.